The clone carrying this T cell receptor beta chain was picked up a small number of times. The CDR3 has 16 amino acids. V was pared by 2 bases and J by 0 bases, with 11 bases between. Germline CDR1 reads SNHLY; CDR2 reads FYNNEI. Profiled with immunoSEQ multiplex PCR; TCRdb holds only in-frame clones, not every one. The table lists about 22,000 clones, 82% of them singletons. The sample originates from a study of T cell responses to AZD1222 COVID-19 vaccine. The specimen comprised peripheral blood, sampled on day 0 of AZD1222 vaccination. The chain couples TRBV2 to TRBJ2-1; D may be TRBD2 (6 bases). This clonotype originated in an adult in good health. The CDR3, as DNA: TGTGCCAGCAGTGAACCGGACGGGAGCTCCTACAATGAGCAGTTCTTC. Amino acid sequence: CASSEPDGSSYNEQFF.